The T cell receptor (beta chain) described here comes from a study of cytomegalovirus exposure and HLA in healthy donors. This CDR3 is 17 amino acids long. Germline loops: CDR1 SQVTM, CDR2 ANQGSEA. Study-wide points: The study listed roughly 150 cytomegalovirus-associated TCR beta chains. There were some public TCRs occurring in many donors, but most TCR sequences were rare. Presence/absence analyses assumed roughly uniform sequencing depth across donors.

Vbeta (60) and Jbeta (13) primers were used in the PCR. In the study's own analysis: It was a later analysis that counted roughly 80 million unique TCR beta chains, of which some 10 million were shared. The data were produced by immunoSEQ multiplex PCR, yet TCRdb's version contains in-frame clones alone and is incomplete. V and J calls and clone size come straight from that table; D and trimming were deduced from the DNA. The table shows 99,000 or so clones, with 13% to 15% occurring only once. Remarks on this clone: Its antigen is not identified.

The clonotype comes from a female donor in good health and CMV-seronegative. Material: PBMCs. The rearrangement joins TRBV29-1 to TRBJ2-5; 10 positions agree with TRBD1. Judging by the DNA end, TRBJ2-7 fits better; the J call may be wrong. For the CDR3, the DNA is TGCAGCGTTGCTTTGGGACAGGGGATAGATGTCGGCTACGAGCAGTACTTC. Translated: CSVALGQGIDVGYEQYF.